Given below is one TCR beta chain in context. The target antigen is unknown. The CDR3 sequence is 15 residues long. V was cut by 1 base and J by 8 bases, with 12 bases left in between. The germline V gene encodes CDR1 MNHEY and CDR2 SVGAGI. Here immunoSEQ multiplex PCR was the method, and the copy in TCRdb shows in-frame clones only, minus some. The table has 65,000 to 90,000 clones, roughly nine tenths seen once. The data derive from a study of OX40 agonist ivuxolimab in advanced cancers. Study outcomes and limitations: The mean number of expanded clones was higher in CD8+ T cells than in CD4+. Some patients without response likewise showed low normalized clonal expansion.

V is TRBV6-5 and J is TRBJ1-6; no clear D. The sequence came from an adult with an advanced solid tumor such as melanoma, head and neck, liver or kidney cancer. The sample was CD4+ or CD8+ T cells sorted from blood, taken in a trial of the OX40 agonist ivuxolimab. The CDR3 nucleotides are TGTGCCAGCAGTTACTGGCTCCTCGACCATTCACCCCTCCACTTT. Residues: CASSYWLLDHSPLHF.